This entry lists 3 T cell receptor beta chains sequenced from one sample in a study of molecular identifiers for immune sequencing clone quantification listed by TCRdb under 2018. Library preparation employed PCR. Instrument used: Illumina HiSeq 4000. TCRdb reanalyzed the raw reads on its own, using fastp at Q25 for trimming and MiXCR for clone calling, and kept in-frame beta chains. Each entry is one CDR3 protein sequence, shown with its most common DNA and genes. For this sample the table gives roughly 320,000 distinct CDR3 sequences, of which 20% to 25% were detected only once. The ten largest account for 0.7% to 0.9% of the sample. Sequenced input: naive CD8+ T cells from blood, with Jurkat cell RNA spiked in. The label giving this sample's cell subset or site can be read as: FACS-sorted CD8+CD4-CCR7+CD45RA+ naive T cells. The source of these receptors is a human donor in good health. Some libraries in this study had Jurkat cell RNA spiked in.

In this sample, this clonotype turned up a few times. This chain connects TRBV7-9 to TRBJ2-1, with TRBD1 matching over 7 bases. The CDR3 contains 17 residues. Germline loops: CDR1 SEHNR, CDR2 FQNEAQ (reference sequence). The V gene end was trimmed by 5 bases and the J gene end by 4 bases; junction bases not matched to a gene: 14. The chain's CDR3 is CASSKRTRDSVYNEQFF. DNA for the CDR3: TGTGCCAGCAGCAAGAGGACCCGGGACAGCGTTTACAATGAGCAGTTCTTC.

Ten or more counts support this clonotype. This chain links TRBV28 with TRBJ2-2, with 7 nucleotides matching TRBD1. CDR3 length: 15 residues. The trim removed 4 bases at V and 0 bases at J, leaving 2 bases unmatched. The germline CDR1 and CDR2 sequences are MDHEN and SYDVKM. CDR3 sequence (DNA): TGTGCCAGCAGTTCAACAGGGGCGAACACCGGGGAGCTGTTTTTT. This codes for CASSSTGANTGELFF.

This clonotype was found many times. The chain uses TRBV7-3 and TRBJ2-3, with 8 bases that match TRBD2. The CDR3 sequence is 18 residues long. Germline V gene data show CDR1 as SGHTA and CDR2 as FQGTGA. J was trimmed by 1 base and V by 2 bases; bases with no gene match: 11. The CDR3 region has the DNA TGTGCCAGCAGCTTAGAGGTCTGGCGGGAGGATGGCACAGATACGCAGTATTTT. This translates into CASSLEVWREDGTDTQYF.